This T cell receptor beta chain was found in a study of molecular identifiers for immune sequencing clone quantification listed by TCRdb under 2018. Regarding the study in general: In a replicate experiment, RNA from 20,000 or 100,000 naive CD8 T cells was split into five aliquots, four of which were sequenced. This methods study benchmarked molecular-identifier clustering-based TCR repertoire sequencing (MIDCIRS) and TCR RNA copy counting, using CD8 T cells to do so.

This clonotype was observed many times. Its antigen remains undetermined. No clone much larger than this one lies a single base away; base qualities are absent. General study outcomes and caveats: Highly expanded clone sizes could be underestimated because identical TCR molecules may share a barcode. The naive libraries included spiked-in Jurkat TCR RNA (roughly ten copies' worth), and this Jurkat TCR RNA is not part of the donor repertoire. Modeling gave 3 to 3.5 recovered TCR RNA copies per cell versus around 9.9 by digital PCR, implying roughly 28% capture efficiency. Even against a background of 850,000 to 1,000,000 naive CD8 T cells, spiked-in Jurkat TCR RNA amounting to a single cell's worth was reported to be detectable. In CMV-specific effector cells, clones with more than 20 RNA copies accounted for over 99% of molecules, whereas in naive cells such clones accounted for under 1%. When barcode sub-clustering was left out, chimeric consensus sequences inflated TCR diversity, with chimeras reaching as high as 47%.

From the cysteine up to the phenylalanine, the CDR3 has a length of 13 residues. Only the CDR3 DNA is retained, 39 bases long and in frame from the first base. V was cut back by 8 bases and J by 7 bases, leaving a gap of 18 bases between them. From a lookup of the germline V gene, CDR1 and CDR2 are MNHEY and SVGAGI. Naive CD8 T cell libraries were made from approximately 20,000 to 1,000,000 sorted cells using 10%, 30% or 50% of purified RNA. On a BD FACSAria II, naive CD8 T cells were FACS-sorted as CD8+CD4-CCR7+CD45RA+ and collected into RLT Plus buffer. To test detection sensitivity, Jurkat RNA equivalent to about eleven TCR copies was spiked into samples of about 20,000-1,100,000 naive CD8 T cells. Enrichment of CD8 T cells was done with RosetteSep CD8+ T Cell Enrichment Cocktail plus Ficoll-Paque, and ACK red cell lysis came afterward. The library was built by means of PCR. Sequencing was performed on an Illumina HiSeq 4000. Bulk TCR libraries were generated as previously described, with the TCR primers listed in Table S5 used. Purification of total RNA was performed with the Qiagen AllPrep DNA/RNA kit. Before any analysis, reads coming from multiple sequencing runs of the same library were combined into one pool. Regarding the original processing steps: Reads were retained only if their TCR constant sequence matched exactly, and those retained reads were trimmed to 150 nt and grouped according to their 12-nt molecular barcodes. Within each barcode group, reads were sub-clustered at a 15% Levenshtein threshold, and quality-weighted consensus sequences were built per RNA molecule. Non-functional sequences were excluded, and lower-count sequences lying one edit away from another sequence were also excluded. Based on fitting two negative binomial distributions, any barcode sub-cluster with under 20% of the maximum read count was discarded. The public reads were reprocessed in TCRdb via fastp at Q25 and MiXCR, keeping in-frame beta chains. Entries that share a CDR3 protein sequence are merged under the most common genes and DNA. In this record, the V and J calls reflect TCRdb's handling and not the investigators' own analysis. The sample data list under 600,000 distinct CDR3 sequences, and about a fifth of these were observed just once. Clones ranked in the top ten supply around 0.84% of the sample.

This sequence was found in a human donor in good health. Some libraries in this study had Jurkat cell RNA spiked in. The sequenced sample was naive CD8+ T cells from blood, with Jurkat cell RNA spiked in. Read against the paper, the sample's cell subset or site label means: FACS-sorted CD8+CD4-CCR7+CD45RA+ naive T cells. The chain is assembled from TRBV6-5 and TRBJ2-7; tentative D gene TRBD2, with 6 bases matching. The CDR3 region has the sequence CASGPGATWEQYF. The sequenced DNA is TGTGCCAGCGGGCCGGGAGCTACGTGGGAGCAGTACTTC.